These T cell receptor beta chains were read from a single sample in a study of blood T cell repertoires in COVID-19. Profiled with immunoSEQ multiplex PCR; TCRdb holds only in-frame clones, not every one. The sample shows 400,000 to 550,000 clones, 80% to 90% of them seen only once. The sequencing input was peripheral blood. These receptors were collected from a woman under 40 with acute or convalescent COVID-19. CDR3s include the opening cysteine and the closing phenylalanine or tryptophan. Only some rows state a clone size, as once, few, many or a class for expanded clones.

v_gene | abundance | CDR3aa
TRBV7-8 | . | CASTSRDSLYTEAFF
TRBV3-1/TRBV3-2 | . | CASSQVGSSGDWNTGELFF
TRBV20-1 | once | CSASGLGYTGELFF
TRBV5-1 | . | CASSEVGGPNEQFF
TRBV10-2 | . | CASRRTGDTDTQYF
TRBV5-8 | once | CASSTTSTRETQYF
TRBV9 | once | CASSSGGGTEAFF
TRBV6-1 | . | CASSELLRAGRHGYTF
TRBV2 | . | CASSPTSATAYEQYF
TRBV2 | . | CASSDEGQLNEKLFF
TRBV18 | once | CASSPQGTYGYTF
TRBV2 | . | CASRANLGVLMPQHF
TRBV6-6 | . | CASSRTGASSYNSPLHF
TRBV6-2/TRBV6-3 | . | CASSYAASGGYEQYF
TRBV2 | . | CASRLLAGDAPDTQYF
TRBV28 | . | CASSSSGGTGDEQFF
TRBV14 | . | CASSLGQGARGYTF
TRBV4-2 | . | CASSLKGQGNTGELFF
TRBV5-8 | . | CASNKVAVQETQYF
TRBV20-1 | . | CSASPGLAGGQETQYF
TRBV3-1/TRBV3-2 | . | CASSLGLAGDQETQYF
TRBV2 | . | CASSLIESETQYF
TRBV9 | . | CASSWGQNHNEQFF
TRBV5-1 | once | CASSLAGQGGAGELFF
TRBV30 | . | CAWTYGDRGLSQYF
TRBV27 | . | CASRTGHYEQYF
TRBV3-1/TRBV3-2 | . | CASSQDTGTEAFF
TRBV6-5 | . | CASRARTGPVYEQYF
TRBV7-8 | . | CASSGQTGGSNQPQHF
TRBV11-2 | . | CASSLGPGGYYGYTF
TRBV2 | . | CASKTGFTDTQYF
TRBV15 | . | CATSTKRGGPYNEQFF
TRBV5-1 | . | CASSPSKDKAFF
TRBV5-4 | . | CASSKRGTDTQYF
TRBV12-3/TRBV12-4 | . | CASTPRNTGELFF
TRBV19 | . | CATTLSSDTTNYGYTF
TRBV2 | . | CASRGQGSFNSPLHF
TRBV7-6 | . | CASSFSGGALGELFF
TRBV4-1 | once | CASSQEQGASGELFF
TRBV30 | . | CAYNGTGSAEAFF
TRBV7-3 | . | CASSVSLAGPPLEQFF
TRBV11-1 | . | CASSPLGAYEQYF
TRBV2 | . | CASRGAGSPQETQYF
TRBV5-6 | once | CASYGQSTDTQYF
TRBV12-3/TRBV12-4 | . | CASSGQGYTEAFF
TRBV19 | once | CASSIVSGSNQPQHF
TRBV18 | . | CASSPWDRVSGANVLTF
TRBV2 | . | CASNLASVSGGPTYNEQFF
TRBV30 | . | CAWSVAGRSYEQYF
TRBV2 | . | CASTSGQETQYF
TRBV2 | once | CASSFLAGGNNEQFF
TRBV29-1 | . | CSVGARGETEAFF
TRBV6-5 | . | CASSQGVYGYTF
TRBV3-1/TRBV3-2 | . | CASSQARRGGSGEQYF
TRBV11-2 | . | CASSRIGLAEYQETQYF